A single sample gave rise to the 22 T cell receptor beta chains below, sequenced in a study of T cell responses to AZD1222 COVID-19 vaccine. The assay was immunoSEQ multiplex PCR, and TCRdb's table has in-frame clones only and misses some. The table shows 150,000 to 160,000 clones, with approximately 87% occurring only once. The source was peripheral blood, collected 28 days after the second AZD1222 dose. The receptors were gathered from an adult who received the AZD1222 COVID-19 vaccine.

The chain carries TRBV7-9 and TRBJ2-5; no reliable D call. This CDR3 spans 14 amino acids. Germline CDR1 SEHNR, CDR2 FQNEAQ (reference sequence). Trimming shortened V by 5 bases and J by 5 bases, and 15 bases separated the two germline ends. This CDR3 is CASSPEGIGETQYF. CDR3 nucleotides: TGTGCCAGCAGCCCAGAAGGCATTGGTGAGACCCAGTACTTC.

This rearrangement joins TRBV10-3 to TRBJ1-1; D remains ambiguous. This CDR3 is 11 amino acids long. Germline CDR1 ENHRY, CDR2 SYGVKD. The V end was cut by 2 bases, the J end by 11 bases, with 9 bases between. The CDR3 reads CAISEGQAAFF. In DNA form, the CDR3 reads TGTGCCATCAGTGAGGGGCAGGCGGCTTTCTTT.

The chain has TRBV11-2 and TRBJ1-4, with D unresolved. V was pared by 1 base and J by 5 bases, with 11 bases between. Per germline, CDR1 SGHAT and CDR2 FQNNGV. The CDR3 consists of 15 residues. CDR3 DNA sequence: TGTGCCAGCAGCTTAGTGACGGGAGGGAATGAAAAACTGTTTTTT. This translates into CASSLVTGGNEKLFF.

The V and J genes are TRBV7-2 and TRBJ2-7; D not resolved. Trimming pared 5 bases from V and 1 base from J, leaving 18 bases between. Germline CDR1 and CDR2: SGHTA and FQGNSA. This CDR3 has 16 residues. CDR3 DNA: TGTGCCAGCAGCCTCCAATCGACGTCCAGATCCTACGAGCAGTACTTC. This translates into CASSLQSTSRSYEQYF.

The V and J genes are TRBV28 and TRBJ1-5, with D perhaps TRBD1 (6 bases). Per the germline V gene, CDR1 is MDHEN and CDR2 is SYDVKM. CDR3 length: 13 residues. V lost 9 bases, J lost 7 bases, and 16 bases lay in between. CDR3 bases: TGTGCCAGTACTTACAGGGCTGGACAGCCCCAGCATTTT. As protein: CASTYRAGQPQHF.

The V and J genes are TRBV27 and TRBJ2-7; the D gene is possibly TRBD2 (6 bases). CDR1 and CDR2 from the germline V gene are MNHEY and SMNVEV (reference sequence). This CDR3 region has 14 residues. V dropped 2 bases and J dropped 2 bases, with 10 bases sitting between them. CDR3 coding DNA: TGTGCCAGCAGTTTAGGGGGGAGGACCTACGAGCAGTACTTC. This sequence encodes CASSLGGRTYEQYF.

The chain combines TRBV11-3 with TRBJ2-2, with D possibly called TRBD1 or TRBD2 (5 bases each). V lost 5 bases and J lost 6, with 13 bases in between. The CDR3 totals 14 residues. From germline, CDR1 is SGHNT and CDR2 YENEEA. The CDR3 nucleotides read TGTGCCAGCAGCACCGGGACCGCCGCCGGGGAGCTGTTTTTT. As protein: CASSTGTAAGELFF.

The V call is TRBV7-9, the J call TRBJ2-7; D unresolved. The germline gives CDR1 SEHNR, CDR2 FQNEAQ (reference sequence). Trimming shortened V by 2 bases and J by 2 bases, and 4 bases separated the two germline ends. The CDR3 length is 12 residues. The CDR3 loop is CASSLTAYEQYF. The CDR3 DNA reads as TGTGCCAGCAGCTTAACGGCCTACGAGCAGTACTTC.

The chain employs TRBV6-2 or TRBV6-3 and TRBJ1-2; 8 bases match TRBD1. Germline assignment: CDR1 MNHEY and CDR2 SVGEGT. The junction had 11 bases not matched to a gene; V was cut back by 6 bases and J by 8 bases. The CDR3 consists of 14 residues. CDR3 DNA sequence: TGTGCCAGCAGCCGCCTCGACAGGGGTGGAGGCTACACCTTC. Amino acid sequence: CASSRLDRGGGYTF.

The gene calls are TRBV4-1 and TRBJ2-4; unclear D gene. The CDR3 has 15 residues. Germline assignment: CDR1 MGHRA and CDR2 YSYEKL. The germline V and J ends were trimmed by 1 base and 6 bases, with 13 bases remaining between them. The CDR3 reads CASSQVASFLNIQYF. DNA for the CDR3: TGCGCCAGCAGCCAAGTTGCCAGCTTTCTAAACATTCAGTACTTC.

The V call is TRBV19, the J call TRBJ2-2, with D maybe TRBD1 (7 bases). CDR3 length equals 12 residues. V lost 4 bases, J lost 13 bases, and 13 bases lay in between. Germline CDR1 LNHDA, CDR2 SQIVND (reference sequence). The CDR3 coding sequence is TGTGCCAGTAGTACTCCAGGGGGGAGGCTGTTTTTT. This gives the protein CASSTPGGRLFF.

The chain uses TRBV29-1 and TRBJ1-2, with TRBD1 identical over 10 bases. From germline, CDR1 is SQVTM and CDR2 ANQGSEA. The CDR3 length is 14 residues. With V trimmed by 7 bases and J by 3 bases, 8 bases remained unmatched. The CDR3: CSARLTGGHYGYTF. Written as DNA, the CDR3 is TGCAGCGCCAGACTGACAGGGGGCCACTATGGCTACACCTTC.

This clone was counted only a few times. The J gene is TRBJ1-5, the V gene TRBV14; the D is unclear. Per the germline V gene, CDR1 is SGHDN and CDR2 is FVKESK. V lost 3 bases, J lost 9 bases, and 12 bases lay in between. This CDR3 has 13 residues. The CDR3 DNA reads TGTGCCAGCAGCCAGTCCCCGACTCGGCCCCAGCATTTT. The encoded protein is CASSQSPTRPQHF.

In its sample, this clone was seen once. The chain has TRBV7-2 and TRBJ1-5; TRBD1 matches at 10 bases. CDR3 length: 14 amino acids. Germline CDR1 and CDR2: SGHTA and FQGNSA. The ends lost 3 bases at V and 6 bases at J; junction bases unmatched: 2. The CDR3 sequence is CASSLTGGGQPQHF. Written as DNA, the CDR3 is TGTGCCAGCAGCTTGACAGGGGGCGGTCAGCCCCAGCATTTT.

The rearrangement joins TRBV2 to TRBJ1-3, with no clear D. V shed 6 bases and J shed 2 bases, with 11 bases lying between them. Per germline, CDR1 SNHLY and CDR2 FYNNEI. This CDR3 is built from 14 residues. DNA for the CDR3: TGTGCCAGCAGGCCTGGGTCGGCTGGAAACACCATATATTTT. As protein: CASRPGSAGNTIYF.

The chain carries TRBV4-3 and TRBJ2-7; 9 bases fit TRBD1. After removal of 0 bases from V and 4 bases from J, the junction contained 4 bases not matched to a gene. CDR1 and CDR2 (germline): LGHNA, YSLEER. The CDR3 extends over 15 amino acids. The CDR3 sequence is CASSQDRTGVYEQYF. For the CDR3, the DNA is TGCGCCAGCAGCCAAGATAGGACAGGGGTATACGAGCAGTACTTC.

The rearrangement links TRBV29-1 to TRBJ2-5, with D possibly matching TRBD1 (6 bases). Trimming cost V 8 bases and J 4 bases, with 20 bases left between them. CDR1 is SQVTM and CDR2 is ANQGSEA in the germline V gene. The CDR3 covers 14 residues. The CDR3 is CSLSIGGYGETQYF. CDR3 nucleotide sequence: TGCAGCCTCTCAATTGGGGGCTATGGAGAGACCCAGTACTTC.

The CDR3 protein is CASGLFGTTNTGELFF. The DNA for the CDR3 is TGTGCTAGTGGTTTGTTCGGGACAACGAACACCGGGGAGCTGTTTTTT. The V call is TRBV12-5, the J call TRBJ2-2, with D perhaps TRBD1 (6 bases). Germline V lookup: CDR1 LGHNT, CDR2 FRNRAP. Deletions cut 2 bases from V and 0 bases from J, with 10 bases between. This CDR3 is built from 16 residues.

This clone was counted once. The chain has TRBV19 and TRBJ1-4; 10 bases line up with TRBD1. V gave up 4 bases and J gave up 8 bases; unmatched junction bases: 7. The CDR3 covers 15 residues. From germline, CDR1 is LNHDA and CDR2 SQIVND (reference sequence). CDR3 in amino acids: CASSTPGTGAEKLFF. CDR3 in DNA: TGTGCCAGTAGTACCCCCGGGACAGGGGCCGAAAAACTGTTTTTT.

This clone was detected only a few times. This chain joins TRBV30 and TRBJ2-7; D unresolved. Deletions cut 6 bases from V and 6 bases from J, with 12 bases between. Germline V gene lookup returns CDR1 GTSNPN and CDR2 SVGIG (reference sequence). The CDR3 covers 11 residues. The CDR3 nucleotides are TGTGCCTGTCAGGACCCCGTCGAGCAGTACTTC. Translating it yields CACQDPVEQYF. Drawing the rest from reference TRBV30 and TRBJ2-7, the complete variable domain is SQTIHQWPATLVQPVGSPLSLECTVEGTSNPNLYWYRQAAGRGLQLLFYSVGIGQISSEVPQNLSASRPQDRQFILSSKKLLLSDSGFYLCACQDPVEQYFGPGTRLTVT.

The chain uses TRBV5-1 and TRBJ1-5; no reliable D call. CDR1 and CDR2 (germline): SGHRS, YFSETQ. Trimming removed 0 bases at V and 2 bases at J, with 18 bases between. The CDR3 loop spans 18 amino acids. The CDR3 is CASSLGPSGKTGNQPQHF. Written as DNA, the CDR3 is TGCGCCAGCAGCTTGGGACCTTCGGGGAAGACGGGCAATCAGCCCCAGCATTTT.

The chain's CDR3 is CASSRGDGPNEKLFF. CDR3 bases: TGCGCCAGCAGCCGTGGGGACGGACCAAATGAAAAACTGTTTTTT. V and J are TRBV5-1 and TRBJ1-4; TRBD1 might be the D (5 bases). Per the germline V gene, CDR1 is SGHRS and CDR2 is YFSETQ. Trimming removed 4 bases from V and 5 bases from J, with 15 bases in between. The length of the CDR3 is 15 residues.